This T cell receptor (beta chain) was recovered during a study of CXCR3-negative and CXCR3-positive naive CD8 T cells. Study as a whole: A total of 150 million or so TRB reads was generated, with about 1.5 +/- 0.3 million per library. Study-wide results and caveats: Diversity ran similarly high across both naive subsets but far lower in memory CD8+ cells. Whereas memory cells differed, naive CXCR3-negative and CXCR3-positive cells shared similar TRBV-TRBJ usage. Naive subsets showed comparable surface CD5, and TCR interaction strength was also inferred from TRB CDR3 physicochemistry.

Through 5' RACE with UMI labels, the TRB cDNA libraries were prepared. TCRdb derives one entry per CDR3 protein from the 5' RACE reads, leaving out DNA. This listing includes about 48,000 distinct CDR3 sequences. As concerns this clonotype: Its cognate antigen is unknown.

Per the germline V gene, CDR1 is SQVTM and CDR2 is ANQGSEA. The CDR3 runs to 18 residues. The chain recombines TRBV29-1 with TRBJ2-6. Sequencing was carried out using memory CD8+ T cells from blood. This TCR was sampled from a human donor in good health. Some clones in this sample may be carry-over from other donors' samples. Here the CDR3 reads CSVEDNQALISGANVLTF.